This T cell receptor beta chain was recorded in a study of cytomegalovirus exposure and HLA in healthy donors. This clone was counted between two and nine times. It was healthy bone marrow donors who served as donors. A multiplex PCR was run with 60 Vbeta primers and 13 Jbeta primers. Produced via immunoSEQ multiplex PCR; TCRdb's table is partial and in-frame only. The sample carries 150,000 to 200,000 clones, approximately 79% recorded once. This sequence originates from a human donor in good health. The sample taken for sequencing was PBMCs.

The CDR3 DNA follows: TGTGCCAGTAGTACGGACAGGGGCTATGGCTACACCTTC. Its protein is CASSTDRGYGYTF. The chain recombines TRBV19 with TRBJ1-2; 9 nucleotides align to TRBD1. Germline CDR1 and CDR2: LNHDA and SQIVND (reference sequence). The CDR3 runs 13 residues. J gave up 4 bases and V 4 bases, and 1 base lay outside the gene matches. Full variable domain (outside the CDR3, taken from reference TRBV19 and TRBJ1-2): DGGITQSPKYLFRKEGQNVTLSCEQNLNHDAMYWYRQDPGQGLRLIYYSQIVNDFQKGDIAEGYSVSREKKESFPLTVTSAQKNPTAFYLCASSTDRGYGYTFGSGTRLTVV.